These 20 T cell receptor beta chains were sequenced from one sample in a study of cytomegalovirus exposure and HLA in healthy donors. PCR was performed using 60 Vbeta and 13 Jbeta primers. Assay: immunoSEQ multiplex PCR; the TCRdb copy retains only in-frame clones and omits some. Of about 190,000 clones in the sample, about four fifths were seen once. Sample: PBMCs. The source of these receptors is a woman under 40 in good health and CMV-seropositive.

The rearrangement joins TRBV29-1 to TRBJ2-2; D may be TRBD1 (6 bases). The ends were cut back, 7 bases at V and 4 bases at J, with 16 bases in the middle. The CDR3 loop spans 14 amino acids. Germline V gives CDR1 SQVTM, CDR2 ANQGSEA. As DNA, the CDR3 is TGCAGCGCCGAATCGGGACATATCACCGGGGAGCTGTTTTTT. Its translation is CSAESGHITGELFF.

The rearrangement uses TRBV27 and TRBJ1-1; no definite D call. In germline, CDR1 is MNHEY, CDR2 SMNVEV (reference sequence). Trimming cost V 9 bases and J 4 bases, with 15 bases left between them. CDR3 length: 13 amino acids. CDR3 sequence (DNA): TGTGCCAGTCGACCGGGGATAGCCACTGAAGCTTTCTTT. Translation: CASRPGIATEAFF.

The V call is TRBV5-6, the J call TRBJ1-2, with D perhaps TRBD1 (5 bases). This CDR3 region has 12 residues. V was pared by 0 bases and J by 8 bases, with 8 bases between. Germline CDR1 and CDR2: SGHDT and YYEEEE. As DNA, the CDR3 is TGTGCCAGCAGCTTGGGGACAAAAGGCTACACCTTC. Translated, it gives CASSLGTKGYTF.

The J gene is TRBJ1-2, the V gene TRBV2, with TRBD1 as a possible D gene (5 bases). V was clipped by 9 bases and J by 5 bases, with 16 bases between them. The CDR3 consists of 13 residues. Germline lookup yields CDR1 SNHLY and CDR2 FYNNEI. CDR3: CASSQTVNYGYTF. CDR3 coding DNA: TGTGCCAGTTCCCAGACAGTTAATTATGGCTACACCTTC.

The chain links TRBV2 to TRBJ2-1, with D possibly matching TRBD2 (5 bases). CDR3 length: 13 amino acids. Germline CDR1 SNHLY, CDR2 FYNNEI. V gave up 11 bases and J gave up 0 bases, with 11 bases separating them. CDR3 in amino acids: CASTKSSYNEQFF. The CDR3 bases are TGTGCCTCGACTAAAAGCTCCTACAATGAGCAGTTCTTC.

The rearrangement links TRBV7-9 to TRBJ2-2; D possibly corresponds to TRBD2 (5 bases). There are 13 residues in the CDR3. From germline, CDR1 is SEHNR and CDR2 FQNEAQ (reference sequence). V was trimmed by 5 bases and J by 4 bases, leaving 8 bases between them. The CDR3: CASSTEGTGELFF. The DNA of the CDR3 is TGTGCCAGCAGCACCGAGGGCACCGGGGAGCTGTTTTTT.

This chain uses TRBV27 with TRBJ2-1; TRBD2 aligns across 9 bases. Looked up from germline, CDR1 is MNHEY and CDR2 is SMNVEV (reference sequence). This CDR3 spans 14 amino acids. The V segment lost 7 bases and the J segment 8 bases; nucleotides outside the gene matches: 9. As DNA, the CDR3 is TGTGCCAGCAATGTAGCGGGAGTGATCCATGAGCAGTTCTTC. This translates into CASNVAGVIHEQFF.

The chain links TRBV19 to TRBJ2-1, with TRBD2 identical over 9 bases. J was trimmed by 9 bases and V by 6 bases; bases with no gene match: 6. The CDR3 is 13 residues long. Germline loops: CDR1 LNHDA, CDR2 SQIVND (reference sequence). The DNA for the CDR3 is TGTGCCAGTAGCCTTCCTAGCGGGACTGAGCAGTTCTTC. This codes for CASSLPSGTEQFF.

This clone showed up just a few times. The chain links TRBV10-2 to TRBJ2-6; D unresolved. The germline CDR1 and CDR2 sequences are WSHSY and SAAADI. CDR3 length: 15 amino acids. V lost 3 bases and J 2 bases, leaving 8 bases between the germline ends. The CDR3 nucleotides read TGCGCCAGCAGTGATTGGCCAACTGGGGCCAACGTCCTGACTTTC. This sequence encodes CASSDWPTGANVLTF.

The chain employs TRBV7-9 and TRBJ1-4; 11 bases agree with TRBD1. Germline V gene lookup returns CDR1 SEHNR and CDR2 FQNEAQ (reference sequence). The ends lost 4 bases at V and 7 bases at J; junction bases unmatched: 2. The CDR3 extends over 14 amino acids. CDR3 in DNA: TGTGCCAGCAGCTCCGGACAGGGGGCTGAAAAACTGTTTTTT. Amino acid sequence: CASSSGQGAEKLFF.

The V and J genes are TRBV5-4 and TRBJ2-1; a possible D gene is TRBD2 (6 bases). V lost 7 bases to trimming and J lost 7 bases, with 9 bases between them. The V gene's germline CDR1 is SGHNT and CDR2 YYREEE (reference sequence). The CDR3 has 11 amino acids. Here the CDR3 reads CASLSGNEQFF. In DNA form, the CDR3 reads TGTGCCAGCCTTAGCGGTAATGAGCAGTTCTTC.

The V call is TRBV5-4, the J call TRBJ1-4; 8 bases align to TRBD1. Looked up from germline, CDR1 is SGHNT and CDR2 is YYREEE (reference sequence). The V segment lost 5 bases and the J segment 5 bases; nucleotides outside the gene matches: 5. The CDR3 runs 14 residues. The CDR3 sequence is CASSSTGENEKLFF. CDR3 in DNA: TGTGCCAGCAGTTCGACAGGGGAGAATGAAAAACTGTTTTTT.

The genes are TRBV2 and TRBJ2-7; D is perhaps TRBD1 (5 bases). Germline lookup yields CDR1 SNHLY and CDR2 FYNNEI. The CDR3 is 14 amino acids. With 6 bases removed from V and 0 bases from J, the gap between germline ends came to 12 bases. CDR3 region: CASSLGESSYEQYF. The CDR3 bases are TGTGCCAGCAGCTTAGGGGAAAGCTCCTACGAGCAGTACTTC.

The chain employs TRBV29-1 and TRBJ2-2; D ambiguous. This CDR3 has 12 amino acids. Per germline, CDR1 SQVTM and CDR2 ANQGSEA. V lost 5 bases and J 4 bases, leaving 8 bases between the germline ends. The CDR3 spells CSVWLSTGELFF. The CDR3 region has the DNA TGCAGCGTTTGGTTGAGCACCGGGGAGCTGTTTTTT.

There are a few counts of this clone. The sample holds other DNA sequences that translate to the same CDR3. The chain has TRBV9 and TRBJ2-3, with TRBD2 matching 9 bases. This CDR3 spans 15 amino acids. V was clipped by 0 bases and J by 3 bases; unmatched bases: 2. Per the germline V gene, CDR1 is SGDLS and CDR2 is YYNGEE. CDR3 DNA: TGTGCCAGCAGCGTAGGGAGCGGGGGGACAGATACGCAGTATTTT. Protein: CASSVGSGGTDTQYF.

The CDR3 here is CASSPPTGLREKLFF. For the CDR3, the DNA is TGTGCCAGCTCACCACCGACAGGTTTGCGCGAAAAACTGTTTTTT. The rearrangement uses TRBV18 and TRBJ1-4; D is possibly TRBD1 (6 bases). The CDR3 loop spans 15 amino acids. Germline assignment: CDR1 KGHSH and CDR2 LQKENI. Trimming took off 0 bases at V and 8 bases at J, with 13 bases between the two ends.

The chain carries TRBV5-1 and TRBJ2-2; 7 bases are shared with TRBD1. After removal of 3 bases from V and 7 bases from J, the junction contained 6 bases not matched to a gene. CDR1 and CDR2 (germline): SGHRS, YFSETQ. CDR3 size: 14 residues. CDR3 DNA sequence: TGCGCCAGCAGCTCGGGACAGAGGAGCGGGGAGCTGTTTTTT. It translates to CASSSGQRSGELFF.

The J gene is TRBJ1-1, the V gene TRBV5-6; no definite D call. The V end lost 3 bases, the J end lost 1 base, and 7 bases lay between the germline ends. This CDR3 is built from 13 residues. CDR1 and CDR2 (germline): SGHDT, YYEEEE. In DNA, the CDR3 is TGTGCCAGCAGCTGGGCCAGGAACACTGAAGCTTTCTTT. Protein product: CASSWARNTEAFF.

There are a few counts of this clone. This chain joins TRBV2 and TRBJ2-7; 11 bases are a match to TRBD1. CDR1 is SNHLY, CDR2 FYNNEI, per germline. CDR3 length: 14 residues. The trim removed 7 bases at V and 4 bases at J, leaving 6 bases unmatched. The CDR3 protein is CASTPDRGPYEQYF. The CDR3 bases are TGTGCCAGCACCCCGGACAGGGGGCCTTACGAGCAGTACTTC.

The CDR3 DNA follows: TGCGCCAGCAGCACTGGGGGCGAAAAACTGTTTTTT. It codes for CASSTGGEKLFF. The chain recombines TRBV4-3 with TRBJ1-4, with a weak D call TRBD1 (6 bases). Per the germline V gene, CDR1 is LGHNA and CDR2 is YSLEER. This CDR3 has 12 amino acids. V dropped 5 bases and J dropped 8 bases, with 9 bases sitting between them.